Sequencing of this TCR beta chain was carried out in a study of blood T cell repertoires in COVID-19. Overall study: PBMCs, B-cell-depleted T cells, or T cells were the source of the cDNA or gDNA that made up the material.

Using immunoSEQ multiplex PCR, the repertoire was profiled, and TCRdb retains in-frame clones only, with some absent. The data hold roughly 80,000 clones, with 90% to 95% observed a single time. The V end was cut by 4 bases, the J end by 0 bases, with 10 bases between. The CDR3 extends over 15 amino acids. The germline CDR1 and CDR2 sequences are LGHNA and YNFKEQ. The chain is built from TRBV4-2 and TRBJ2-1, with a weak D call TRBD2 (6 bases). This TCR was recovered from a woman in her forties or fifties in a cohort sampled during active COVID-19. The sample was peripheral blood. The CDR3 spells CASSPRLDSYNEQFF. The DNA of the CDR3 is TGTGCCAGCAGCCCCCGACTAGACTCCTACAATGAGCAGTTCTTC.